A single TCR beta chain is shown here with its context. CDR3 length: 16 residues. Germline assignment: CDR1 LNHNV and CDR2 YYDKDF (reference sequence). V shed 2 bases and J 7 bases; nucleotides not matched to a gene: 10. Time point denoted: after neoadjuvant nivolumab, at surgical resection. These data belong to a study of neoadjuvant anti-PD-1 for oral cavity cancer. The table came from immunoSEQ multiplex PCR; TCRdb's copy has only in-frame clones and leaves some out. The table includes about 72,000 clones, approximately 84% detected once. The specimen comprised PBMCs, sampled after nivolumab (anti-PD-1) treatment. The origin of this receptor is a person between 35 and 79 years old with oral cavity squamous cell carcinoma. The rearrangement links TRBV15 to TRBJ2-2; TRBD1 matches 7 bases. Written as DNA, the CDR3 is TGTGCCACCAGCAGACCCCATACAGGGGTGGGCGGGGAGCTGTTTTTT. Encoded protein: CATSRPHTGVGGELFF.